The present T cell receptor beta chain was sequenced within a study of blood T cell repertoires in COVID-19. Turning to the study itself: T cells, B-cell-depleted T cells, or PBMCs provided the cDNA or gDNA that served as material.

Germline CDR1 and CDR2: MGHRA and YSYEKL. The CDR3 length is 13 residues. Note on this clone: One end of the junction varies from germline; a read error may be responsible.

As originally analysed: Reference gene primer amplification yielded estimated nucleated cell counts. Measured with immunoSEQ multiplex PCR; TCRdb has only the in-frame clones, and not every one. For V, J and clone size, that table is used; D and trimming come from the DNA. The data show approximately 50,000 clones, more than 90% seen once. This TCR derives from a human donor in a cohort sampled during active COVID-19. Sequenced: peripheral blood. This chain links TRBV4-1 with TRBJ2-1; TRBD2 matches 9 bases. The CDR3 DNA reads TGCGCCAGCAGCCAAGGACTAGCGGCCGCAAGGCTCTTC. Translation gives CASSQGLAAARLF.